A selection of T cell receptor beta chains follows, all from one sample in a study of shared clonotypes between healthy human individuals. Measured with immunoSEQ multiplex PCR; TCRdb has only the in-frame clones, and not every one. Of 2 million to 2.5 million clones in the sample, 85% to 95% were seen once. Sequencing was carried out using naive CD4+ T cells from PBMCs. All receptors come from a man younger than 35 in good health. Some clones in this sample may be carry-over from other donors' samples. The CDR3 runs from the conserved cysteine through the conserved F or W. Each record gives: V gene, J gene, clone size, D gene, CDR3 length, CDR3 DNA, CDR3 protein. The D gene is left open where the match is weak. Clone size is given for some rows only: seen once, a few or many times, or a class if the clone is expanded.

>TRBV7-2|TRBJ2-3|once|-|14
TGTGCCAGCAGCTTTGTGGCTTGGGCAGATACGCAGTATTTT
CASSFVAWADTQYF
>TRBV9|TRBJ2-7|-|TRBD1|15
TGTGCCAGCAGCGCTCGGGCAGGGGGAACGTACGAGCAGTACTTC
CASSARAGGTYEQYF
>TRBV11-2|TRBJ2-1|-|-|12
TGTGCCAGCAGTCCCTCCTACAATGAGCAGTTCTTC
CASSPSYNEQFF
>TRBV19|TRBJ2-2|-|-|14
TGTGCCAGTATCCGGGGCGCGAACACCGGGGAGCTGTTTTTT
CASIRGANTGELFF
>TRBV21-1|TRBJ2-4|-|-|18
TGTGCCAGCAGCAAAACCCCCCGGGGAGCAATCGACAAAAACATTCAGTACTTC
CASSKTPRGAIDKNIQYF
>TRBV13|TRBJ1-5|-|TRBD1|13
TGTGCCAGCAGCGACAGGGGGCGCAAGCCCCAGCATTTT
CASSDRGRKPQHF
>TRBV4-2|TRBJ2-7|once|-|15
TGTGCCAGCAGCCAAGATACCGGCGGATCCTACGAGCAGTACTTC
CASSQDTGGSYEQYF
>TRBV18|TRBJ1-2|-|-|15
TGTGCCAGCTCACCAGGGGGGACACCCAACTATGGCTACACCTTC
CASSPGGTPNYGYTF
>TRBV7-3|TRBJ1-1|-|-|13
TGTGCCAGCAGCCTGAGCAGGGGCACTGAAGCTTTCTTT
CASSLSRGTEAFF
>TRBV5-1|TRBJ2-1|-|-|15
TGCGCCAGCAGCCCGCGGACTCGGACCTACAATGAGCAGTTCTTC
CASSPRTRTYNEQFF
>TRBV7-9|TRBJ2-3|-|-|14
TGTGCCAGCAGCTGGGGCCATTTGACAGATACGCAGTATTTT
CASSWGHLTDTQYF
>TRBV5-1|TRBJ2-3|-|TRBD2|16
TGCGCCAGCAGCTTGGGGACTAGCGGGAGGTTAGATACGCAGTATTTT
CASSLGTSGRLDTQYF
>TRBV5-1|TRBJ1-1|-|TRBD1|16
TGCGCCAGCAGCTACGGGACAGGGGGCCCGAACACTGAAGCTTTCTTT
CASSYGTGGPNTEAFF
>TRBV6-1|TRBJ1-2|-|-|15
TGTGCCAGCAGTATTGGGACTGATTCTAACTATGGCTACACCTTC
CASSIGTDSNYGYTF
>TRBV2|TRBJ1-5|-|-|11
TGTGCCAGCAAACCCGAGACCCGCCTCATCTTT
CASKPETRLIF
>TRBV28|TRBJ2-3|-|-|12
TGTGCCAGTCGAGTGGGCACAGATACGCAGTATTTT
CASRVGTDTQYF
>TRBV9|TRBJ2-3|-|-|14
TGTGCCAGCAGCGCGGGGGGCAGGTCCAATACGCAGTATTTT
CASSAGGRSNTQYF
>TRBV6-1|TRBJ1-3|-|-|13
TGTGCCAGCATCACGCTCGGGGAGAACACCATATATTTT
CASITLGENTIYF